The rows below give T cell receptor beta chains drawn from one sample of a study of T cell therapy after organ transplantation. Clones were read by immunoSEQ multiplex PCR, and TCRdb kept only the in-frame ones, dropping some. The sample lists more than 15,000 clones; about 85% were seen once. These receptors are not linked to any known antigen. The starting material was CD8+ T cells from blood, obtained after autologous CMV-specific T cell therapy. Receptors originate from a human patient who had received a solid organ transplant and had CMV disease. Some T cells may have originated in the graft donor. The CDR3 runs from the conserved cysteine through the conserved F or W. Fields, in order: clone size, J gene, V gene, D gene, CDR3 DNA, CDR3 protein. The D gene is left open where the match is weak. Only part of the rows carry a size: once, few, many, or a class if the clone is expanded.

clone_size: -
j_call: TRBJ1-2
v_call: TRBV6-5
d_call: TRBD1
cdr3_nt: TGTGCCAGCAGCCAACAGGGGGCTGACTATGGCTACACCTTC
cdr3_aa: CASSQQGADYGYTF

clone_size: -
j_call: TRBJ2-7
v_call: TRBV7-9
d_call: TRBD1
cdr3_nt: TGTGCCAGCAGCTATCGACAGGGGGTGAAAGAGCAGTACTTC
cdr3_aa: CASSYRQGVKEQYF

clone_size: -
j_call: TRBJ2-6
v_call: TRBV5-6
d_call: -
cdr3_nt: TGTGCCAGCAGCTGGAACGAAAGGGCTGGGGCCAACGTCCTGACTTTC
cdr3_aa: CASSWNERAGANVLTF

clone_size: -
j_call: TRBJ1-2
v_call: TRBV7-8
d_call: -
cdr3_nt: TGTGCCAGCAGCCCACTAGGGGCAGGGAAATTATACGGCTACACCTTC
cdr3_aa: CASSPLGAGKLYGYTF

clone_size: -
j_call: TRBJ1-5
v_call: TRBV12-2
d_call: -
cdr3_nt: TGTGCAAGTCGCTTAGGGAATAGGGTTGAGGGCCAGCCCCAGCATTTT
cdr3_aa: CASRLGNRVEGQPQHF

clone_size: -
j_call: TRBJ1-1
v_call: TRBV19
d_call: -
cdr3_nt: TGTGCCAGTAGTACTTTTTCTTATACTGAAGCTTTCTTT
cdr3_aa: CASSTFSYTEAFF

clone_size: few
j_call: TRBJ1-1
v_call: TRBV7-9
d_call: -
cdr3_nt: TGTGCCAGCACCCAGGGCAGGGCAGGGACTGAAGCTTTCTTT
cdr3_aa: CASTQGRAGTEAFF

clone_size: -
j_call: TRBJ2-7
v_call: TRBV19
d_call: -
cdr3_nt: TGTGCCAGTAGTCCGTCGGGGGGCCGAACCTACGAGCAGTACTTC
cdr3_aa: CASSPSGGRTYEQYF

clone_size: -
j_call: TRBJ2-6
v_call: TRBV27
d_call: -
cdr3_nt: TGTGCCAGCAGTTATTTAGGTCGCTCTGGGGCCAACGTCCTGACTTTC
cdr3_aa: CASSYLGRSGANVLTF

clone_size: -
j_call: TRBJ1-1
v_call: TRBV6-5
d_call: -
cdr3_nt: TGTGCCAGCAGTTACGGTTGGGACACTGAAGCTTTCTTT
cdr3_aa: CASSYGWDTEAFF

clone_size: -
j_call: TRBJ1-1
v_call: TRBV2
d_call: -
cdr3_nt: TGTGCCAGCAGTTTAGTGAACACTGAAGCTTTCTTT
cdr3_aa: CASSLVNTEAFF

clone_size: -
j_call: TRBJ1-3
v_call: TRBV5-1
d_call: TRBD1
cdr3_nt: TGCGCCAGCAGTTCGGACAGGCCGAACACCATATATTTT
cdr3_aa: CASSSDRPNTIYF

clone_size: -
j_call: TRBJ2-2
v_call: TRBV27
d_call: TRBD1
cdr3_nt: TGTGCCAGCAGTCCAGACAGGGGACGCGACACCGGGGAGCTGTTTTTT
cdr3_aa: CASSPDRGRDTGELFF

clone_size: -
j_call: TRBJ1-5
v_call: TRBV7-8
d_call: TRBD1
cdr3_nt: TGTGCCAGCAGCCCCAGACAGGGTCTTCAGCCCCAGCATTTT
cdr3_aa: CASSPRQGLQPQHF

clone_size: few
j_call: TRBJ1-1
v_call: TRBV18
d_call: -
cdr3_nt: TGTGCCAGCTCACCACAGGGAAGGAAGAACACTGAAGCTTTCTTT
cdr3_aa: CASSPQGRKNTEAFF

clone_size: once
j_call: TRBJ1-2
v_call: TRBV27
d_call: TRBD1
cdr3_nt: TGTGCCAGCAGGGAACTCGACCGGGGCTGGGGACAGAACTATGGCTACACCTTC
cdr3_aa: CASRELDRGWGQNYGYTF

clone_size: -
j_call: TRBJ1-1
v_call: TRBV4-1
d_call: TRBD1
cdr3_nt: TGCGCCAGCAGCCAAGTGGGACAGGGGCTCGTTGAAGCTTTCTTT
cdr3_aa: CASSQVGQGLVEAFF

clone_size: -
j_call: TRBJ2-5
v_call: TRBV20-1
d_call: -
cdr3_nt: TGCAGTTCAGGGGACCAAGAGACCCAGTACTTC
cdr3_aa: CSSGDQETQYF

clone_size: -
j_call: TRBJ2-2
v_call: TRBV13
d_call: TRBD2
cdr3_nt: TGTGCCAGCAGCTTAGGAACTAGCGGGGGTTTCGGGGAGCTGTTTTTT
cdr3_aa: CASSLGTSGGFGELFF

clone_size: -
j_call: TRBJ1-2
v_call: TRBV10-1
d_call: -
cdr3_nt: TGCGCCAGCAGTGAGTCCGAAGACTATGGCTACACCTTC
cdr3_aa: CASSESEDYGYTF

clone_size: -
j_call: TRBJ1-1
v_call: TRBV2
d_call: -
cdr3_nt: TGTGCCAGCAGTGAAGGCCAGATGAACACTGAAGCTTTCTTT
cdr3_aa: CASSEGQMNTEAFF

clone_size: -
j_call: TRBJ2-7
v_call: TRBV6-1
d_call: TRBD2
cdr3_nt: TGTGCCAGCAGTGAAGAAGTCGGGGGGTCCTACGAGCAGTACTTC
cdr3_aa: CASSEEVGGSYEQYF

clone_size: -
j_call: TRBJ1-1
v_call: TRBV27
d_call: -
cdr3_nt: TGTGCCAGCAGTCAGGCAGGGTTGCCTGCAGCTTTCTTT
cdr3_aa: CASSQAGLPAAFF

clone_size: -
j_call: TRBJ1-2
v_call: TRBV7-9
d_call: -
cdr3_nt: TGTGCCAGCAGCCCGTGGTTTTTGGACACCGCATATGGCTACACCTTC
cdr3_aa: CASSPWFLDTAYGYTF

clone_size: -
j_call: TRBJ1-2
v_call: TRBV4-1
d_call: -
cdr3_nt: TGCGCCAGCAGCCAGCCCTTCAGGGAAGACTATGGCTACACCTTC
cdr3_aa: CASSQPFREDYGYTF

clone_size: -
j_call: TRBJ2-3
v_call: TRBV11-3
d_call: TRBD2
cdr3_nt: TGTGCCAGCAGCGACCGACTAGCGGGGGCCGGGTCGGATACGCAGTATTTT
cdr3_aa: CASSDRLAGAGSDTQYF

clone_size: -
j_call: TRBJ1-1
v_call: TRBV27
d_call: -
cdr3_nt: TGTGCCAGCAGTCTGGGCTTGAACACTGAAGCTTTCTTT
cdr3_aa: CASSLGLNTEAFF

clone_size: -
j_call: TRBJ1-2
v_call: TRBV11-2
d_call: -
cdr3_nt: TGTGCCAGCAGCTTATTGCCCAGGGACGATGGCTACACCTTC
cdr3_aa: CASSLLPRDDGYTF

clone_size: -
j_call: TRBJ1-2
v_call: TRBV13
d_call: -
cdr3_nt: TGTGCCAGCAGCTCCCTTTTAGATCCAGACGGCTATGGCTACACCTTC
cdr3_aa: CASSSLLDPDGYGYTF

clone_size: once
j_call: TRBJ1-1
v_call: TRBV11-2
d_call: -
cdr3_nt: TGTGCCAGCAGCTTAGATCGAGGGGTCACCACTGAAGCTTTCTTT
cdr3_aa: CASSLDRGVTTEAFF

clone_size: medium-sized
j_call: TRBJ1-4
v_call: TRBV5-1
d_call: TRBD1
cdr3_nt: TGCGCCAGCAGCTTTGGGACAGGGGGCTTCGGTGAAAAACTGTTTTTT
cdr3_aa: CASSFGTGGFGEKLFF

clone_size: -
j_call: TRBJ2-3
v_call: TRBV7-7
d_call: -
cdr3_nt: TGTGCCAGCAGCTTGGGACCTAGCGGCACAGATACGCAGTATTTT
cdr3_aa: CASSLGPSGTDTQYF

clone_size: -
j_call: TRBJ2-7
v_call: TRBV5-6
d_call: TRBD1
cdr3_nt: TGTGCCAGCAGCCTCCGGGACAGAGACTACGAGCAGTACTTC
cdr3_aa: CASSLRDRDYEQYF

clone_size: few
j_call: TRBJ1-1
v_call: TRBV6-5
d_call: -
cdr3_nt: TGTGCCAGCAGTAACAGGTTTGAAGCTTTCTTT
cdr3_aa: CASSNRFEAFF

clone_size: -
j_call: TRBJ1-4
v_call: TRBV4-2
d_call: TRBD1
cdr3_nt: TGTGCCAGCAGCCAAGGAGGACAGGACAATGAAAAACTGTTTTTT
cdr3_aa: CASSQGGQDNEKLFF

clone_size: -
j_call: TRBJ2-7
v_call: TRBV15
d_call: TRBD1
cdr3_nt: TGTGCCACCAGCCCGGGGACAGTCTACGAGCAGTACTTC
cdr3_aa: CATSPGTVYEQYF

clone_size: -
j_call: TRBJ2-1
v_call: TRBV4-3
d_call: -
cdr3_nt: TGCGCCAGCAGCCAAGGGGGCTGGGACAACTCCTACAATGAGCAGTTCTTC
cdr3_aa: CASSQGGWDNSYNEQFF

clone_size: -
j_call: TRBJ2-7
v_call: TRBV14
d_call: TRBD1
cdr3_nt: TGTGCCAGCAGCCAAGGGTCTCAGGACAGGGGATGGAACGAGCAGTACTTC
cdr3_aa: CASSQGSQDRGWNEQYF

clone_size: -
j_call: TRBJ2-5
v_call: TRBV5-4
d_call: TRBD2
cdr3_nt: TGTGCCAGCAGCTTGGGGTACGGGAGGGCCCGATTCCAAGAGACCCAGTACTTC
cdr3_aa: CASSLGYGRARFQETQYF

clone_size: -
j_call: TRBJ1-1
v_call: TRBV7-6
d_call: TRBD1
cdr3_nt: TGTGCCAGCAGCCTAGACAGGGGAGGCGGCACTGAAGCTTTCTTT
cdr3_aa: CASSLDRGGGTEAFF

clone_size: -
j_call: TRBJ1-2
v_call: TRBV6-1
d_call: -
cdr3_nt: TGTGCCAGCAGTGAAAATTTTGGCTACACCTTC
cdr3_aa: CASSENFGYTF

clone_size: -
j_call: TRBJ2-7
v_call: TRBV21-1
d_call: -
cdr3_nt: TGTGCCAGCAGCAAACCAGGGACAGGATCATTCAACGAGCAGTACTTC
cdr3_aa: CASSKPGTGSFNEQYF

clone_size: -
j_call: TRBJ2-7
v_call: TRBV10-3
d_call: -
cdr3_nt: TGTGCCATCAGTGAGGTCCTCTCGAGTGAGGTATCTTACGAGCAGTACTTC
cdr3_aa: CAISEVLSSEVSYEQYF

clone_size: -
j_call: TRBJ1-5
v_call: TRBV5-8
d_call: -
cdr3_nt: TGTGCCAGCAGTCTACAGGGTTGGAGCAATCAGCCCCAGCATTTT
cdr3_aa: CASSLQGWSNQPQHF